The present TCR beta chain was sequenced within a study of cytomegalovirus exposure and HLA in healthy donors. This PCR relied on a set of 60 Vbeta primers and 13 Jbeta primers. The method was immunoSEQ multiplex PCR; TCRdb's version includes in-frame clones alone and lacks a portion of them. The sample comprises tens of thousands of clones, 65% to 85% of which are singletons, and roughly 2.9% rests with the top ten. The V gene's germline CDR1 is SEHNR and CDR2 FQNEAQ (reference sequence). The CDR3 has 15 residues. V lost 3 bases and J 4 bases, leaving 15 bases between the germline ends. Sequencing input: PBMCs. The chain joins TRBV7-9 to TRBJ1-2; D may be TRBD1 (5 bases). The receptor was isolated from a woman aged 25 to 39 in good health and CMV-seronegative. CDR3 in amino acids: CASSLTSQDTYGYTF. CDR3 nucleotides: TGTGCCAGCAGCTTGACCTCCCAGGACACCTATGGCTACACCTTC.